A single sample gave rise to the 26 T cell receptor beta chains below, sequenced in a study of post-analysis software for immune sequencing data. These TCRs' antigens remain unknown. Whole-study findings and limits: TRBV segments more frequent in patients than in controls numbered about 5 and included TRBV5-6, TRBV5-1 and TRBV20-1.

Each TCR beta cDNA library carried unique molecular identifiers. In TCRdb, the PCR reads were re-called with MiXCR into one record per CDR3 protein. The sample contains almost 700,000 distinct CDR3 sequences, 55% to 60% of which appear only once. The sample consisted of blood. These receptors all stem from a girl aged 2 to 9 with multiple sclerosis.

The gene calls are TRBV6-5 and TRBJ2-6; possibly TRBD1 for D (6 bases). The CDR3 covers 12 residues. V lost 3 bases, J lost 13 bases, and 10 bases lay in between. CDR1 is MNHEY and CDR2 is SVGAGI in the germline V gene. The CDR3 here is CASSYGGRVLTF. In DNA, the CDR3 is TGTGCCAGCAGTTATGGGGGCAGGGTCCTGACTTTC.

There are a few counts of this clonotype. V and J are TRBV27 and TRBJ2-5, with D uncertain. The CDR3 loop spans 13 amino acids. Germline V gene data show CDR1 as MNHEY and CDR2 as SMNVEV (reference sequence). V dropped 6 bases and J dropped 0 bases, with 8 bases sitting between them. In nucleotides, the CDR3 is TGTGCCAGCAGGGCGCCGAACCAAGAGACCCAGTACTTC. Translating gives CASRAPNQETQYF.

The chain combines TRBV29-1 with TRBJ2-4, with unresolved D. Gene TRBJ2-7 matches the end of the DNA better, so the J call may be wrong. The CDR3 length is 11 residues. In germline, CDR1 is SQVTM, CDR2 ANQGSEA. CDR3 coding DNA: TGCAGCGTTGAAGGCACCTACGAGCAGTACTTC. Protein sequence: CSVEGTYEQYF.

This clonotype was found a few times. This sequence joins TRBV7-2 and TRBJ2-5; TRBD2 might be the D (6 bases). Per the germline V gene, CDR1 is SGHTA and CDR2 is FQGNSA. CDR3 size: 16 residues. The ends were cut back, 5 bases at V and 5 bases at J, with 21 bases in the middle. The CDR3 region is CASSRRVAGPGETQYF. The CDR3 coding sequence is TGTGCCAGCAGCCGGAGGGTCGCGGGGCCGGGGGAGACCCAGTACTTC.

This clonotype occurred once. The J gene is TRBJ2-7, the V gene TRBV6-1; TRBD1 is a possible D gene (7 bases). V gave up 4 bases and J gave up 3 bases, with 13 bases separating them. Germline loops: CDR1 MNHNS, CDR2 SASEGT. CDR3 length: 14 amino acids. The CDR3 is CASSGRGRHYEQYF. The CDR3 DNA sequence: TGTGCCAGCAGTGGGAGGGGGCGCCACTACGAGCAGTACTTC.

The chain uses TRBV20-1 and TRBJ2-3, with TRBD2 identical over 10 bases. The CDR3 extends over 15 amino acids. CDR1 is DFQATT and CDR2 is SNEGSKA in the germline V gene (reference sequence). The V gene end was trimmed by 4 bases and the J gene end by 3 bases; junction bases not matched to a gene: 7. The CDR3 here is CSAIGATSGTDTQYF. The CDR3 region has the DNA TGCAGTGCTATTGGCGCGACTAGCGGGACAGATACGCAGTATTTT.

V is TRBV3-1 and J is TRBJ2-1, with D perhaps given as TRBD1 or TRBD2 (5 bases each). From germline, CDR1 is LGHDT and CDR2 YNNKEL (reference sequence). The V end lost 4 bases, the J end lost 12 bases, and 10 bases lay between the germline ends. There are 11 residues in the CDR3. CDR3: CASSRGAGQFF. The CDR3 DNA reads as TGTGCCAGCAGCCGAGGGGCTGGGCAGTTCTTC.

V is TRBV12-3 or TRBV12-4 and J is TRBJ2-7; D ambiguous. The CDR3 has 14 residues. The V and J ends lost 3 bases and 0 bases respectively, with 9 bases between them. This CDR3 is CASSFGRSSYEQYF. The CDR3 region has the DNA TGTGCCAGCAGTTTTGGCAGGAGCTCCTACGAGCAGTACTTC.

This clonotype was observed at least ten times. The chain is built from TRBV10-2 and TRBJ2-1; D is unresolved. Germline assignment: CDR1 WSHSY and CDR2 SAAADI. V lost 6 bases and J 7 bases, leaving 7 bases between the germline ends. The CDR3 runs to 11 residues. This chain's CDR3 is CASRSGNEQFF. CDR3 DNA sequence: TGCGCCAGCAGGTCGGGTAATGAGCAGTTCTTC.

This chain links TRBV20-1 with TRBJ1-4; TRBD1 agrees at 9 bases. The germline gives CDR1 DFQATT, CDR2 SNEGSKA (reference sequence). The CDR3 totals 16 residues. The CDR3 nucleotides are TGCAGCGATGAACAGGGGGCGGAGGTGTTGAATGAAAAACTGTTTTTT. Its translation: CSDEQGAEVLNEKLFF.

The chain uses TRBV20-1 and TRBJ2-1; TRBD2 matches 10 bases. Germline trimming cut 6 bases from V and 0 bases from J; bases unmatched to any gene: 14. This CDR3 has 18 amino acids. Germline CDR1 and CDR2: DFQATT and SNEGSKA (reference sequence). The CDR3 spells CSAPGIVAGGSSYNEQFF. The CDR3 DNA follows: TGCAGTGCCCCCGGAATAGTAGCGGGAGGAAGCTCCTACAATGAGCAGTTCTTC.

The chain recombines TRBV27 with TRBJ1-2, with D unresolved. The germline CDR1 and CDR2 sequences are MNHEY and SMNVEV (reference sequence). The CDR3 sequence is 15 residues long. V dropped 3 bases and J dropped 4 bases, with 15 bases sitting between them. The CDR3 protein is CASSFRHALIYGYTF. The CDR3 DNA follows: TGTGCCAGCAGTTTCAGACATGCACTTATCTATGGCTACACCTTC.

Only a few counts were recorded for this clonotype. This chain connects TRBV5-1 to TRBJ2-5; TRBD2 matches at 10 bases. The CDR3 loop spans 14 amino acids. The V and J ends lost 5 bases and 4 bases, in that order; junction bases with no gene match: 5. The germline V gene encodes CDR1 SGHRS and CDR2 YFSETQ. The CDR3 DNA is TGCGCCAGCAGTGGACTAGCGGTGGGAGAGACCCAGTACTTC. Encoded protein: CASSGLAVGETQYF.

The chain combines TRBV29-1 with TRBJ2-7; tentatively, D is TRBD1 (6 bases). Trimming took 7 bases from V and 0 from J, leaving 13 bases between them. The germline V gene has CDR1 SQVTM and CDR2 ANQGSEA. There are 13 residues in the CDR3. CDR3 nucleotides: TGCAGCGCCCCAGGGGATCCCTCCTACGAGCAGTACTTC. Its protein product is CSAPGDPSYEQYF.

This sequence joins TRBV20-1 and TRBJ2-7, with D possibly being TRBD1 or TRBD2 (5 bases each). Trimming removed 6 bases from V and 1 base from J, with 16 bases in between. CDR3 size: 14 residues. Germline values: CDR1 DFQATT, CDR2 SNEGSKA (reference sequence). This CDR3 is CSAKPGPRSYEQYF. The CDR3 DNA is TGCAGTGCAAAACCGGGACCCCGTTCCTACGAGCAGTACTTC.

CDR3 bases: TGCGCCAGCAGCCAAGATAAGGGGGACAGGGGTTATGAGCAGTTCTTC. It codes for CASSQDKGDRGYEQFF. J is TRBJ2-1 and V is TRBV4-1, with 10 positions matching TRBD1. The germline V gene has CDR1 MGHRA and CDR2 YSYEKL. V lost 0 bases to trimming and J lost 8 bases; unmatched junction nucleotides: 7. This CDR3 is built from 16 residues.

The CDR3 reads CASSLQAGGSDTQYF. In DNA, the CDR3 is TGTGCCAGCAGCTTACAGGCAGGGGGAAGTGATACGCAGTATTTT. The rearrangement joins TRBV7-2 to TRBJ2-3; the match to TRBD1 covers 7 bases. The V segment lost 2 bases and the J segment 6 bases; nucleotides outside the gene matches: 8. The CDR3 length is 15 residues. Germline assignment: CDR1 SGHTA and CDR2 FQGNSA.

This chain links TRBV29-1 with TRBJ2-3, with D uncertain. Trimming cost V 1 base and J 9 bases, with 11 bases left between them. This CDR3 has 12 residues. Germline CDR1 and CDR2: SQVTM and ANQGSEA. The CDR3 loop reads CSVEVDLDTQYF. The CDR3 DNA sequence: TGCAGCGTTGAAGTAGATCTAGACACGCAGTATTTT.

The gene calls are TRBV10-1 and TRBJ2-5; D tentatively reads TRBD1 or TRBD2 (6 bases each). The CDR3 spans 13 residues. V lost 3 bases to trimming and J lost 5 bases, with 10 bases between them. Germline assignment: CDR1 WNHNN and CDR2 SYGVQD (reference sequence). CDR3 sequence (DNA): TGCGCCAGCAGTGAAAGGGGGAGGGAGACCCAGTACTTC. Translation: CASSERGRETQYF.

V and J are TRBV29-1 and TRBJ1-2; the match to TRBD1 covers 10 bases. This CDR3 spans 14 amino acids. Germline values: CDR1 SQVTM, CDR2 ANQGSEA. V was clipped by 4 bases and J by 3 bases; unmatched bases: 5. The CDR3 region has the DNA TGCAGCGTTGCCAGGGACAGGGGTGACTATGGCTACACCTTC. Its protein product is CSVARDRGDYGYTF.

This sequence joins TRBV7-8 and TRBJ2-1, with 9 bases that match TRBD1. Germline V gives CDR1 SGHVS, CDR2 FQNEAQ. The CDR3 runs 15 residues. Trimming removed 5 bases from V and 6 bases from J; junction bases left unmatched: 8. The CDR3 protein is CASSRDRGYFNEQFF. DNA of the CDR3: TGTGCCAGCAGCAGAGACAGGGGGTATTTCAATGAGCAGTTCTTC.

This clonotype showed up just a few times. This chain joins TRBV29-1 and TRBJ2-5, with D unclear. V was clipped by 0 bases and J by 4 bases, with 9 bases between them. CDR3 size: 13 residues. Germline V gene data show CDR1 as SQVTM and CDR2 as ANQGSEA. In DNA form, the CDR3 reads TGCAGCGTTGAAGAACAGACTGGAGAGACCCAGTACTTC. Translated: CSVEEQTGETQYF.

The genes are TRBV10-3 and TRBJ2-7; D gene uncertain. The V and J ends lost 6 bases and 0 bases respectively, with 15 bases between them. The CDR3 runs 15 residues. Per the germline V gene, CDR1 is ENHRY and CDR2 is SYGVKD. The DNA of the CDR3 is TGTGCCATCAGAGCGAGCACCGGAGACTCCTACGAGCAGTACTTC. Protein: CAIRASTGDSYEQYF.

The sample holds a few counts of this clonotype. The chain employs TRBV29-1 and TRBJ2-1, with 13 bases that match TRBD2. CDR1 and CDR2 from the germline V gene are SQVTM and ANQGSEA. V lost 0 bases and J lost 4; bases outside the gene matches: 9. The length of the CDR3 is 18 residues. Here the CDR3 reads CSVEEPLLAGGGYNEQFF. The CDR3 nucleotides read TGCAGCGTTGAAGAACCCTTACTAGCGGGAGGGGGTTACAATGAGCAGTTCTTC.

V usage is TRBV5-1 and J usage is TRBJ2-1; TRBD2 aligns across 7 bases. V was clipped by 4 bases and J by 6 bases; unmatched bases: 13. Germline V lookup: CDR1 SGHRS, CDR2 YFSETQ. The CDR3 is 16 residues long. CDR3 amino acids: CASSALAGLGTNEQFF. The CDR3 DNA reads TGCGCCAGCAGCGCCTTAGCGGGTCTGGGTACCAATGAGCAGTTCTTC.

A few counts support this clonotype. CDR3 amino acids: CASSPAWLQETQYF. CDR3 DNA sequence: TGTGCCAGCAGCCCAGCGTGGCTCCAAGAGACCCAGTACTTC. The rearrangement uses TRBV7-9 and TRBJ2-5; D remains unclear. The CDR3 totals 14 residues. Trimming took off 5 bases at V and 1 base at J, with 11 bases between the two ends. Germline V gene lookup returns CDR1 SEHNR and CDR2 FQNEAQ (reference sequence).